These T cell receptor beta chains were read from a single sample in a study of OX40 agonist ivuxolimab in advanced cancers. Clones were sequenced by immunoSEQ multiplex PCR, and TCRdb holds only the in-frame ones, with some missing. The profile shows around 50,000 clones, 80% to 90% of them singletons. This specimen consisted of CD4+ or CD8+ T cells sorted from blood, obtained in a trial of the OX40 agonist ivuxolimab. These receptors came from an adult with an advanced solid tumor such as melanoma, head and neck, liver or kidney cancer. CDR3s include the opening cysteine and the closing phenylalanine or tryptophan. A D gene is named only where the DNA matches it firmly. Size tells how often a clone was seen (once, few, many) or the class of an expanded clone, and some rows leave it out.

j_call d_call v_call clone_size cdr3_aa cdr3_nt
TRBJ1-2 . TRBV30 few CAWSQPPGGGYTF TGTGCCTGGTCCCAGCCTCCAGGTGGCGGCTACACCTTC
TRBJ2-3 . TRBV9 . CASSARGTTDTQYF TGTGCCAGCAGCGCCCGGGGGACCACAGATACGCAGTATTTT
TRBJ2-3 . TRBV4-3 . CASSQGGSTDTQYF TGCGCCAGCAGCCAAGGCGGGAGCACAGATACGCAGTATTTT
TRBJ2-3 . TRBV4-3 . CASSQEPPGGPATSTDTQYF TGCGCCAGCAGCCAAGAGCCCCCCGGGGGCCCAGCCACTAGCACAGATACGCAGTATTTT
TRBJ2-1 TRBD1 TRBV5-1 . CASSLADRGMSSYNEQFF TGCGCCAGCAGCTTGGCGGACAGGGGGATGAGCTCCTACAATGAGCAGTTCTTC
TRBJ2-3 . TRBV5-1 . CASRLIADTQYF TGCGCCAGCAGGTTGATAGCAGATACGCAGTATTTT
TRBJ2-1 . TRBV7-9 . CASSFSVDLFGEQFF TGTGCCAGCAGCTTCTCGGTAGATTTATTCGGTGAGCAGTTCTTC
TRBJ2-5 . TRBV11-2 . CASSIGPYSETQYF TGTGCCAGCAGCATTGGACCCTATTCCGAGACCCAGTACTTC
TRBJ2-3 . TRBV19 . CASSITDTQYF TGTGCCAGTAGTATTACAGATACGCAGTATTTT
TRBJ2-1 TRBD2 TRBV7-2 once CASSFLAGASTEQFF TGTGCCAGCAGCTTCCTAGCGGGAGCATCCACTGAGCAGTTCTTC
TRBJ2-3 TRBD2 TRBV23-1 . CASSLRPGLAAFSTDTQYF TGCGCCAGCAGTCTCCGACCGGGACTAGCGGCTTTTAGCACAGATACGCAGTATTTT
TRBJ2-3 TRBD2 TRBV9 . CASSVASGRTDTQYF TGTGCCAGCAGCGTAGCTAGCGGGAGAACAGATACGCAGTATTTT
TRBJ2-5 TRBD1 TRBV25-1 . CASTLTGGQETQYF TGTGCCAGCACCCTGACAGGGGGCCAAGAGACCCAGTACTTC
TRBJ2-1 . TRBV7-2 . CASSFRRDQYNEQFF TGTGCCAGCAGCTTCCGGCGGGACCAGTACAATGAGCAGTTCTTC
TRBJ2-1 TRBD2 TRBV9 . CASSVDPRGSKDEQFF TGTGCCAGCAGCGTAGACCCCCGCGGGAGTAAGGATGAGCAGTTCTTC
TRBJ2-5 TRBD2 TRBV2 . CASSSTSGRGYQETQYF TGTGCCAGCAGTTCGACTAGCGGGAGGGGGTACCAAGAGACCCAGTACTTC
TRBJ1-5 TRBD1 TRBV28 . CASSSTGVSNQPQHF TGTGCCAGCAGCTCGACAGGGGTTAGCAATCAGCCCCAGCATTTT
TRBJ2-3 . TRBV4-3 . CASSQDMEDTQYF TGCGCCAGCAGCCAAGATATGGAAGATACGCAGTATTTT
TRBJ2-2 . TRBV19 . CASSIVIGGYTGELFF TGTGCCAGTAGTATCGTAATAGGGGGGTACACCGGGGAGCTGTTTTTT
TRBJ2-3 TRBD2 TRBV5-1 . CASSLRLAGDTDTQYF TGCGCCAGCAGCTTGCGGCTAGCGGGAGACACAGATACGCAGTATTTT
TRBJ2-1 TRBD2 TRBV2 . CASRISSGLYYNEQFF TGTGCCAGCAGGATATCTTCGGGACTATACTACAATGAGCAGTTCTTC
TRBJ1-6 . TRBV6-1 once CASSDANSYNSPLHF TGTGCCAGCAGTGACGCCAACTCCTATAATTCACCCCTCCACTTT
TRBJ2-2 . TRBV7-7 . CASSLARDGTGELFF TGTGCCAGCAGCTTAGCCAGGGACGGCACCGGGGAGCTGTTTTTT
TRBJ2-5 TRBD2 TRBV7-9 . CASSRIDGLAEETQYF TGTGCCAGCAGCCGCATCGACGGACTAGCGGAAGAGACCCAGTACTTC
TRBJ2-1 TRBD2 TRBV27 few CASGLASHEQFF TGTGCCAGCGGACTAGCTTCCCATGAGCAGTTCTTC
TRBJ2-5 TRBD2 TRBV29-1 once CSVGPITGTIEYQYF TGCAGCGTCGGACCGATCACCGGGACTATTGAATACCAGTACTTC
TRBJ1-2 . TRBV27 . CASKAPYGYTF TGTGCCAGCAAGGCCCCCTATGGCTACACCTTC
TRBJ1-1 . TRBV19 . CASSPGGAGEAFF TGTGCCAGTAGTCCCGGAGGGGCCGGTGAAGCTTTCTTT
TRBJ2-3 . TRBV9 . CASSIAEVGTDTQYF TGTGCCAGCAGTATAGCGGAAGTGGGGACAGATACGCAGTATTTT
TRBJ2-5 . TRBV7-9 few CASSFKGPQETQYF TGTGCCAGCAGCTTCAAGGGACCCCAAGAGACCCAGTACTTC
TRBJ1-2 TRBD1 TRBV7-9 medium-sized CASSLAGNGTGSYTF TGTGCCAGCAGCTTAGCTGGTAATGGGACAGGGTCCTACACCTTC
TRBJ2-1 . TRBV4-1 . CASSQALVNEQFF TGCGCCAGCAGCCAAGCCCTAGTCAATGAGCAGTTCTTC
TRBJ2-7 . TRBV5-1 . CASSLGDGLYEQYF TGCGCCAGCAGCTTGGGGGACGGACTCTACGAGCAGTACTTC
TRBJ1-3 . TRBV2 . CASKEGRFSGNTIYF TGTGCCAGCAAAGAGGGCCGATTCTCTGGAAACACCATATATTTT
TRBJ2-7 . TRBV5-5 medium-sized CASTWAWGGSYEQYF TGTGCCAGCACCTGGGCGTGGGGAGGATCCTACGAGCAGTACTTC
TRBJ1-2 . TRBV2 . CASSEDFGAGVNYGYTF TGTGCCAGCAGTGAAGATTTTGGGGCAGGGGTTAACTATGGCTACACCTTC
TRBJ1-2 . TRBV10-2 . CASSDEGLPPYGYTF TGCGCCAGCAGTGATGAGGGGTTACCTCCCTATGGCTACACCTTC